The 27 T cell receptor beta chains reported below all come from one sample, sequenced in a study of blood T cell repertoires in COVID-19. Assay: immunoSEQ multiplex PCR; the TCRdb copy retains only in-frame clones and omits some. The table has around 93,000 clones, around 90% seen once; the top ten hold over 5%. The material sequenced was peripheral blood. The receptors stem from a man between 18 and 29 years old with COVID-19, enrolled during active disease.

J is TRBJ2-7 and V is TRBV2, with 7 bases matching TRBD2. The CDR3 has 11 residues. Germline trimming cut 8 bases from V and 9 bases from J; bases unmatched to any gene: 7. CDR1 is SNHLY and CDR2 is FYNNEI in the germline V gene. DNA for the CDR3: TGTGCCAGCGTGGCGGGAGCCGTGCAGTACTTC. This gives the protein CASVAGAVQYF.

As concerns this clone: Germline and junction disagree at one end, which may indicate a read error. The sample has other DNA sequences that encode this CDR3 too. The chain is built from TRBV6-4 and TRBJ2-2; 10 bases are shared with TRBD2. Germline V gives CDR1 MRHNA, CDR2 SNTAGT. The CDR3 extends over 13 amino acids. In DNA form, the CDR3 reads TGTGCCACCGGGACTAGCGACACCGGGGAGCTATTTTTT. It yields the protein CATGTSDTGELFF.

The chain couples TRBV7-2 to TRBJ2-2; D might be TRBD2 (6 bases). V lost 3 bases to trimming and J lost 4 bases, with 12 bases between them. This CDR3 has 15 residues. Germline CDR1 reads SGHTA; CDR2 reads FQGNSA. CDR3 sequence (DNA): TGTGCCAGCAGCTTTGGCCCCGGGGGCACCGGGGAGCTGTTTTTT. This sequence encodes CASSFGPGGTGELFF.

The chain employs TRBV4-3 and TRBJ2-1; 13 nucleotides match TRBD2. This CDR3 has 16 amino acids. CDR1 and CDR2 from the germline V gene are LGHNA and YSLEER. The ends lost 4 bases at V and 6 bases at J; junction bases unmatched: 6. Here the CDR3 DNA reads TGCGCCAGCAGCCGCTTACTAGCGGGAGGGCCCAATGAGCAGTTCTTC. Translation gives CASSRLLAGGPNEQFF.

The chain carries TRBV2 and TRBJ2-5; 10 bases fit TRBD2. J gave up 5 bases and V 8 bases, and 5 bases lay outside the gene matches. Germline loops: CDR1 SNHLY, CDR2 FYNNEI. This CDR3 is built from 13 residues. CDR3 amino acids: CASLSGRAETQYF. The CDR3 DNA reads TGTGCCAGCCTGAGCGGGAGGGCCGAGACCCAGTACTTC.

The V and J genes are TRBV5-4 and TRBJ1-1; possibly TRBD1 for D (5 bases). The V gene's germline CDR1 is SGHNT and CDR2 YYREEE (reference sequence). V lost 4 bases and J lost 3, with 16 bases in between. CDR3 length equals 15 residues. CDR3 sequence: CASSLEGDWYTEAFF. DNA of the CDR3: TGTGCCAGCAGCCTAGAAGGGGATTGGTACACTGAAGCTTTCTTT.

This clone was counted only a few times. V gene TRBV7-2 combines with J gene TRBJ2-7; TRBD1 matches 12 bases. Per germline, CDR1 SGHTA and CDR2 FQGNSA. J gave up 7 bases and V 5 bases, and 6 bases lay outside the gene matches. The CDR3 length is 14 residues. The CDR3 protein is CASSVRDRGHEQYF. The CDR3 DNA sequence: TGTGCCAGCAGCGTCCGGGACAGGGGGCATGAGCAGTACTTC. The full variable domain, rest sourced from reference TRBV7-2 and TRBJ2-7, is GAGVSQSPSNKVTEKGKDVELRCDPISGHTALYWYRQSLGQGLEFLIYFQGNSAPDKSGLPSDRFSAERTGGSVSTLTIQRTQQEDSAVYLCASSVRDRGHEQYFGPGTRLTVT.

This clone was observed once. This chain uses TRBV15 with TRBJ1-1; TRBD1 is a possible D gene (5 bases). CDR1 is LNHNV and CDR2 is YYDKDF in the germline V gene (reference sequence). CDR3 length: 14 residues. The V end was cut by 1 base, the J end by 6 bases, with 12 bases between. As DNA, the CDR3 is TGTGCCACCAGCAGAGGGGGCAGGGTAGCTGAAGCTTTCTTT. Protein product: CATSRGGRVAEAFF.

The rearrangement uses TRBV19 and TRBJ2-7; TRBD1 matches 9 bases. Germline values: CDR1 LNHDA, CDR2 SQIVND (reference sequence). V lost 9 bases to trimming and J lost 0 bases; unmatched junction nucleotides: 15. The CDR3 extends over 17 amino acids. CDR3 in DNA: TGTGCCAGCATCTGGGACAGGGATTCCCCCAACTCCTACGAGCAGTACTTC. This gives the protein CASIWDRDSPNSYEQYF.

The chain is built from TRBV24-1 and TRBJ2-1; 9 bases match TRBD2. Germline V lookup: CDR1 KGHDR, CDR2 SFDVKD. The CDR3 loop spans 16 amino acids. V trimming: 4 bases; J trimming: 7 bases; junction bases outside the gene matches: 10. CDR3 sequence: CATSDELAGVGNEQFF. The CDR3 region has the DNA TGTGCCACCAGTGACGAACTAGCGGGCGTGGGGAATGAGCAGTTCTTC.

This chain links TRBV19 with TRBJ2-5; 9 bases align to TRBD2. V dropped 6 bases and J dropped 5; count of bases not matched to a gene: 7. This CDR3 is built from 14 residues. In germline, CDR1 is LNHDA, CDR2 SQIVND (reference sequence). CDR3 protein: CASSRGTSLETQYF. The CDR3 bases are TGTGCCAGTAGCCGCGGGACTAGCCTCGAGACCCAGTACTTC.

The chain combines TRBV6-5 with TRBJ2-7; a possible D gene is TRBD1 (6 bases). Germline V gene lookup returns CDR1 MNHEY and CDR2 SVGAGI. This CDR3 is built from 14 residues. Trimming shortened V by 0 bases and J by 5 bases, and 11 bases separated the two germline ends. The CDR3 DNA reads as TGTGCCAGCAGTTACTCGCCGGGACAAGACGAGCAGTACTTC. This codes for CASSYSPGQDEQYF.

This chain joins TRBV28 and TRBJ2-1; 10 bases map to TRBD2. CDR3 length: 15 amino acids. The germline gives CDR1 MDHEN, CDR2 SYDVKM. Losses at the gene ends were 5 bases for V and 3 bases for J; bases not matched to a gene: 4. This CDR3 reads CASSPQREGYNEQFF. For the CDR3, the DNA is TGTGCCAGCAGTCCCCAGCGGGAGGGCTACAATGAGCAGTTCTTC.

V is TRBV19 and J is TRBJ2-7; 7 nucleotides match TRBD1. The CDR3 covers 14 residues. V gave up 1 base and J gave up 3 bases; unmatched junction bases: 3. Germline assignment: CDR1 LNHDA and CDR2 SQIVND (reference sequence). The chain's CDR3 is CASSIGGQFYEQYF. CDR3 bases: TGTGCCAGTAGTATAGGGGGACAGTTCTACGAGCAGTACTTC.

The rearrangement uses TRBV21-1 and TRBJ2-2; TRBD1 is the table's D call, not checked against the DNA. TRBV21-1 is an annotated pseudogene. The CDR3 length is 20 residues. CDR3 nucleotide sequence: TGTGCCAGCAGCACGCCCGGACAGGCCGCGGATCCACAAACCACCGGGGAGCTGTTTTTT. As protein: CASSTPGQAADPQTTGELFF.

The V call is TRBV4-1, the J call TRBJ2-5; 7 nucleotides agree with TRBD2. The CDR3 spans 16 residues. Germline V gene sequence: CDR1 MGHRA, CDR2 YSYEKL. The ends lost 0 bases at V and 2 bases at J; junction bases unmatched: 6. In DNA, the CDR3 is TGCGCCAGCAGCCAAGAGGAGATAGCGGGTCAAGAGACCCAGTACTTC. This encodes CASSQEEIAGQETQYF.

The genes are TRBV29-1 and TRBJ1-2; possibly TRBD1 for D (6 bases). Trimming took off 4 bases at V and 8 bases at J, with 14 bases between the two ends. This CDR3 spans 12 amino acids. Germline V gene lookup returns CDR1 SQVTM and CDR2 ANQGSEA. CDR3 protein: CSVGDRGYGYTF. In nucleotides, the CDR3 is TGCAGCGTTGGTGATAGGGGGTACGGCTACACCTTC.

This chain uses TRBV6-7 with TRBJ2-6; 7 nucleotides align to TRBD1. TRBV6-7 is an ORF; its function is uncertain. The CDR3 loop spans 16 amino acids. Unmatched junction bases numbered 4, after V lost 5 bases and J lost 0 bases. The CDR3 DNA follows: TGTGCCAGCAGTGGACGACAGGGCTCTGGGGCCAACGTCCTGACTTTC. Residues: CASSGRQGSGANVLTF.

The chain's CDR3 is CASSNGQSSGNTIYF. The CDR3 DNA reads as TGCGCCAGCAGCAACGGACAGTCCTCTGGAAACACCATATATTTT. J is TRBJ1-3 and V is TRBV5-1; maybe TRBD1 (6 bases). CDR3 length: 15 amino acids. CDR1 and CDR2 from the germline V gene are SGHRS and YFSETQ. V gave up 4 bases and J gave up 0 bases, with 11 bases separating them.

In nucleotides, the CDR3 is TGTGCCAGCAGTTACGTCCCGGGGTCCAATGAGCAGTTCTTC. It specifies CASSYVPGSNEQFF. The chain carries TRBV6-6 and TRBJ2-1; weak D call: TRBD2 (5 bases). V dropped 2 bases and J dropped 6 bases, with 11 bases sitting between them. The germline V gene has CDR1 MNHNY and CDR2 SVGAGI (reference sequence). CDR3 length equals 14 residues.

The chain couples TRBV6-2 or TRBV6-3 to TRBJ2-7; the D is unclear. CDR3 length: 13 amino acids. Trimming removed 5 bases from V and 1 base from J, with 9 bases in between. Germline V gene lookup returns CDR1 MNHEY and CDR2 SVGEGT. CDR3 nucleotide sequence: TGTGCCAGCAGTGTTAATCCTTCCTACGAGCAGTACTTC. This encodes CASSVNPSYEQYF.

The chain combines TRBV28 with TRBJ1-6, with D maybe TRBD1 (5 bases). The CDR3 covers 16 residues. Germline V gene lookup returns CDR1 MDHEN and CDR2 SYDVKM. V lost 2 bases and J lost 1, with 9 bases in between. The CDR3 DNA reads TGTGCCAGCAGTTTACAGGGAGGATCCTATAATTCACCCCTCCACTTT. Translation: CASSLQGGSYNSPLHF.

CDR3 nucleotide sequence: TGTGCCACCAGTGGCTACAGGGGGGGCTCTGGAAACACCATATATTTT. It encodes CATSGYRGGSGNTIYF. The chain links TRBV15 to TRBJ1-3; 8 bases fit TRBD1. This CDR3 has 16 amino acids. The ends lost 6 bases at V and 0 bases at J; junction bases unmatched: 7. CDR1 and CDR2 (germline): LNHNV, YYDKDF (reference sequence). Full variable domain (remainder filled in from reference TRBV15 and TRBJ1-3): DAMVIQNPRYQVTQFGKPVTLSCSQTLNHNVMYWYQQKSSQAPKLLFHYYDKDFNNEADTPDNFQSRRPNTSFCFLDIRSPGLGDTAMYLCATSGYRGGSGNTIYFGEGSWLTVV.

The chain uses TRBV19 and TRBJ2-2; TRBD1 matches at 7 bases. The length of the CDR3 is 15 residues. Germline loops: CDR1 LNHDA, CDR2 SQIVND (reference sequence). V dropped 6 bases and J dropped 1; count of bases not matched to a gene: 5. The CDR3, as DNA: TGTGCCAGTAGAACCCGGGACAGGAACACCGGGGAGCTGTTTTTT. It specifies CASRTRDRNTGELFF.

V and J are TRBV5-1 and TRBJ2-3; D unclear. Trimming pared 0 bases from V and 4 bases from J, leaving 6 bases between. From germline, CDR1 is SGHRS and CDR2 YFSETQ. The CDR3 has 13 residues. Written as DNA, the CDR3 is TGCGCCAGCAGCTTGGTAGAGGCAGATACGCAGTATTTT. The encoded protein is CASSLVEADTQYF. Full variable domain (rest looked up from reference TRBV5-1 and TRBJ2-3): KAGVTQTPRYLIKTRGQQVTLSCSPISGHRSVSWYQQTPGQGLQFLFEYFSETQRNKGNFPGRFSGRQFSNSRSEMNVSTLELGDSALYLCASSLVEADTQYFGPGTRLTVL.

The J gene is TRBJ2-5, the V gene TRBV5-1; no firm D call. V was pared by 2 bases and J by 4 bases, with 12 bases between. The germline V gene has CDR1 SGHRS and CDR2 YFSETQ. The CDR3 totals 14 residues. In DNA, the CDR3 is TGCGCCAGCAGCTTATCTAGAGCCTCAGAGACCCAGTACTTC. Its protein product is CASSLSRASETQYF.

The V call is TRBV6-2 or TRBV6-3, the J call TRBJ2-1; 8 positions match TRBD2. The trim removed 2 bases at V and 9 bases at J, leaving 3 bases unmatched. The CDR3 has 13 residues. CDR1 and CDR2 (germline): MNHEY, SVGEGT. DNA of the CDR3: TGTGCCAGCAGTTACAGGACTAGCAGTGAGCAGTTCTTC. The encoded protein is CASSYRTSSEQFF.